This T cell receptor beta chain appears in the sequencing data of a study of blood T cell repertoires in COVID-19. Overall study context: The study drew acute and convalescent COVID-19 samples from the United States, Italy and Spain. T cells, B-cell-depleted T cells, or PBMCs provided the cDNA or gDNA that served as material.

Authors' processing steps: Amplification from reference gene primers served as the basis for estimated nucleated cell counts. The assay was immunoSEQ multiplex PCR, and TCRdb's table has in-frame clones only and misses some. V and J calls and clone size are given by that table; D and trimming were obtained from the DNA. Of approximately 250,000 clones in the sample, approximately 89% were seen once. V was shortened by 4 bases and J by 0 bases, with 14 bases between the two germline ends. The CDR3 is 16 residues long. Germline V gene data show CDR1 as SGHDT and CDR2 as YYEEEE. V gene TRBV5-6 combines with J gene TRBJ1-3; D unclear. The sample was peripheral blood. The source is a man in his forties with active or convalescent COVID-19. The CDR3 region has the DNA TGTGCCAGCAGCCGTTTAGGACTCTTCTCTGGAAACACCATATATTTT. Translated, it gives CASSRLGLFSGNTIYF.